The 7 T cell receptor beta chains below were found in one sample sequenced in a study of shared clonotypes between healthy human individuals. Libraries were prepared by immunoSEQ multiplex PCR; TCRdb keeps only in-frame clonotypes and omits some of them. The repertoire includes some 1,900,000 clones, about 95% of them detected once, and more than 0.95% sits in the top ten. As defined, naive CD8 cells were CD45RO-negative and positively selected for CCR7, with terminally differentiated effector memory CD45RA+ cells excluded. Sequenced: naive CD8+ T cells sorted from blood. The receptors originated from a man between 18 and 35 years old in good health.

V is TRBV30 and J is TRBJ2-5; D is uncertain. CDR3 length equals 13 residues. The V gene's germline CDR1 is GTSNPN and CDR2 SVGIG (reference sequence). The V end lost 5 bases, the J end lost 5 bases, and 15 bases lay between the germline ends. CDR3 DNA: TGTGCCTGGGATAGTGGAGACGGGGAGACCCAGTACTTC. Its protein product is CAWDSGDGETQYF.

The rearrangement joins TRBV21-1 to TRBJ1-1. TRBV21-1 is shown as a pseudogene. The CDR3 covers 14 residues. CDR3 in DNA: TGTGCCAGCAGAAACAGGGAGGAGAGAACTGAAGCTTTCTTT. Translating gives CASRNREERTEAFF.

The rearrangement uses TRBV7-9 and TRBJ1-2; D not resolved. Deletions cut 4 bases from V and 8 bases from J, with 11 bases between. The CDR3 loop spans 12 amino acids. CDR1 and CDR2 from the germline V gene are SEHNR and FQNEAQ (reference sequence). This CDR3 is CASSSEGLGYTF. The CDR3 nucleotides read TGTGCCAGCAGCTCGGAGGGTCTGGGCTACACCTTC.

This clone was counted only a few times. The J gene is TRBJ1-6, the V gene TRBV2, with TRBD1 as a possible D gene (5 bases). V was pared by 9 bases and J by 7 bases, with 19 bases between. The CDR3 is 15 amino acids. Per germline, CDR1 SNHLY and CDR2 FYNNEI. CDR3 nucleotide sequence: TGTGCCAGTAAGCTTGGGGCAGCCTTAAATTCACCCCTCCACTTT. Translating gives CASKLGAALNSPLHF.

The chain recombines TRBV29-1 with TRBJ1-1; D possibly corresponds to TRBD1 (5 bases). Germline CDR1 and CDR2: SQVTM and ANQGSEA. V was trimmed by 4 bases and J by 5 bases, leaving 14 bases between them. The CDR3 spans 13 residues. The CDR3 DNA follows: TGCAGCGTTGTGCAGGGAAGGGAGACTGAAGCTTTCTTT. It yields the protein CSVVQGRETEAFF.

The chain couples TRBV6-5 to TRBJ2-1; D is unresolved. This CDR3 has 16 residues. Per the germline V gene, CDR1 is MNHEY and CDR2 is SVGAGI. Trimming pared 0 bases from V and 6 bases from J, leaving 15 bases between. CDR3 residues: CASSYSAGEATNEQFF. In nucleotides, the CDR3 is TGTGCCAGCAGTTACTCCGCCGGCGAAGCGACCAATGAGCAGTTCTTC.

The chain couples TRBV2 to TRBJ1-1, with D possibly matching TRBD1 (5 bases). This CDR3 comprises 11 residues. Germline CDR1 and CDR2: SNHLY and FYNNEI. V lost 1 base, J lost 11 bases, and 8 bases lay in between. The CDR3 sequence: CASSEGGDAFF. CDR3 nucleotide sequence: TGTGCCAGCAGTGAAGGAGGGGACGCTTTCTTT.